This TCR beta chain was found in a study of blood T cell repertoires in COVID-19. One Seattle source followed patients from active infection through their disease course. The repertoire was sequenced with immunoSEQ multiplex PCR; TCRdb's copy has only in-frame clones and lacks some. The sample includes approximately 390,000 clones, 70% to 90% seen only once; the top ten take 2% to 2.5%. CDR1 is SGHRS, CDR2 YFSETQ, per germline. V was pared by 5 bases and J by 0 bases, with 11 bases between. This CDR3 has 14 amino acids. The sequencing input was peripheral blood. The chain joins TRBV5-1 to TRBJ1-1, with D possibly TRBD1 on 6 matching bases. The receptor comes from a woman aged 55 to 70 with COVID-19, enrolled during active disease. CDR3 sequence: CASSPDRVNTEAFF. CDR3 nucleotides: TGCGCCAGCAGTCCGGACAGAGTGAACACTGAAGCTTTCTTT.